One and the same sample provided the 17 T cell receptor beta chains below, sequenced in a study of CD8 T cells in ankylosing spondylitis. TCRdb passed the 5' RACE reads through MiXCR, listing each CDR3 protein once. The sample lists 350,000 or so distinct CDR3 sequences, roughly 14% seen once, with approximately 1.1% in the top ten. The source material was blood, either unsorted or a sorted T cell fraction (not recorded which). These receptors all stem from a male donor with ankylosing spondylitis or in good health (not recorded which).

This clonotype has just a few counts. The CDR3 reads CASSQSDLQTSGVITDTQYF. The CDR3 nucleotides are TGCGCCAGCAGCCAATCGGATCTCCAGACTAGCGGGGTGATCACAGATACGCAGTATTTT. The chain carries TRBV4-1 and TRBJ2-3; 11 bases match TRBD2. The CDR3 covers 20 residues. V shed 2 bases, J shed 2 bases, and the junction held 15 bases outside the gene matches. Germline V CDR1 and CDR2: MGHRA, YSYEKL.

CDR3 nucleotides: TGCGCCAGCAGCTTGGATCGGTCAAGCTCCTACAATGAGCAGTTCTTC. It yields the protein CASSLDRSSSYNEQFF. This rearrangement joins TRBV5-1 to TRBJ2-1, with no clear D. The CDR3 extends over 16 amino acids. Trimming removed 0 bases from V and 0 bases from J, with 10 bases in between. The V gene's germline CDR1 is SGHRS and CDR2 YFSETQ.

The chain links TRBV4-2 to TRBJ2-1; D uncertain. Trimming stripped 0 bases from V and 7 bases from J, with 10 bases between. CDR1 is LGHNA and CDR2 is YNFKEQ in the germline V gene. CDR3 length: 14 amino acids. DNA of the CDR3: TGTGCCAGCAGCCAAGATAGGCCTTCTAATGAGCAGTTCTTC. This translates into CASSQDRPSNEQFF.

This sequence joins TRBV7-2 and TRBJ2-5, with TRBD2 identical over 11 bases. The germline CDR1 and CDR2 sequences are SGHTA and FQGNSA. The CDR3 loop spans 16 amino acids. V lost 4 bases, J lost 4 bases, and 8 bases stayed unmatched. The CDR3 DNA is TGTGCCAGCAGCTCGCTACTAGCGGGGGTGTCAGAGACCCAGTACTTC. Translated, it gives CASSSLLAGVSETQYF.

V and J are TRBV7-2 and TRBJ2-5; TRBD1 agrees at 10 bases. The CDR3 is 15 amino acids. Losses at the gene ends were 4 bases for V and 5 bases for J; bases not matched to a gene: 7. Looked up from germline, CDR1 is SGHTA and CDR2 is FQGNSA. The CDR3 spells CASSYRTGGGETQYF. CDR3 DNA: TGTGCCAGCAGCTATCGGACAGGGGGGGGGGAGACCCAGTACTTC.

This clonotype was found a few times. V and J are TRBV12-3 or TRBV12-4 and TRBJ2-7; 8 bases align to TRBD1. Germline trimming cut 6 bases from V and 2 bases from J; bases unmatched to any gene: 15. The CDR3 sequence is 17 residues long. The DNA of the CDR3 is TGTGCCAGCAGCTTTCTGGGGACAGGACAGTCCACCTACGAGCAGTACTTC. Translated: CASSFLGTGQSTYEQYF.

This clonotype turned up a few times. The chain couples TRBV20-1 to TRBJ2-2; D gene uncertain. The length of the CDR3 is 15 residues. Germline V gives CDR1 DFQATT, CDR2 SNEGSKA (reference sequence). Between the trimmed V and J ends, which lost 2 bases and 4 bases, there was a span of 14 bases. This chain's CDR3 is CSARRANTLTGELFF. CDR3 coding DNA: TGCAGTGCTAGAAGGGCCAACACTCTCACCGGGGAGCTGTTTTTT.

This chain connects TRBV5-1 to TRBJ2-7, with no clear D. The CDR3 is 14 amino acids. Germline values: CDR1 SGHRS, CDR2 YFSETQ. V was pared by 1 base and J by 2 bases, with 10 bases between. The CDR3 region is CASSLQFSTYEQYF. The CDR3 DNA is TGCGCCAGCAGCTTGCAATTTTCCACCTACGAGCAGTACTTC.

The chain couples TRBV24-1 to TRBJ1-2, with D uncertain. The germline gives CDR1 KGHDR, CDR2 SFDVKD. The CDR3 totals 12 residues. The germline V and J ends were trimmed by 4 bases and 3 bases, with 5 bases remaining between them. CDR3 in amino acids: CATSDPYYGYTF. CDR3 bases: TGTGCCACCAGTGACCCCTACTATGGCTACACCTTC.

This chain connects TRBV4-1 to TRBJ2-3, with TRBD2 identical over 9 bases. Germline V gene lookup returns CDR1 MGHRA and CDR2 YSYEKL. The CDR3 has 18 amino acids. V gave up 1 base and J gave up 2 bases; unmatched junction bases: 10. CDR3 in DNA: TGCGCCAGCAGCCAAGGTGCGACTAGCGGATTTCCCACAGATACGCAGTATTTT. It encodes CASSQGATSGFPTDTQYF.

This clonotype was seen many times. The chain has TRBV5-1 and TRBJ2-2; 13 bases map to TRBD2. Per germline, CDR1 SGHRS and CDR2 YFSETQ. This CDR3 spans 16 amino acids. J was trimmed by 2 bases and V by 3 bases; bases with no gene match: 1. CDR3 residues: CASSSGLAGNTGELFF. The CDR3 bases are TGCGCCAGCAGCTCGGGACTAGCGGGAAACACCGGGGAGCTGTTTTTT.

CDR3 amino acids: CASITSGVNTEAFF. CDR3 sequence (DNA): TGTGCCAGCATCACTTCTGGGGTGAACACTGAAGCTTTCTTT. The genes are TRBV11-2 and TRBJ1-1, with D unclear. Between the trimmed V and J ends, which lost 7 bases and 0 bases, there was a span of 12 bases. Germline CDR1 reads SGHAT; CDR2 reads FQNNGV. The CDR3 consists of 14 residues.

This clonotype was detected only a few times. The chain uses TRBV6-5 and TRBJ2-1, with unresolved D. From germline, CDR1 is MNHEY and CDR2 SVGAGI. The ends were cut back, 4 bases at V and 7 bases at J, with 11 bases in the middle. The CDR3 runs to 13 residues. The CDR3 nucleotides are TGTGCCAGCAGTTTCATTAGGGAAAATGAGCAGTTCTTC. This gives the protein CASSFIRENEQFF.

The chain joins TRBV18 to TRBJ2-2, with D possibly being TRBD1 (6 bases). Germline lookup yields CDR1 KGHSH and CDR2 LQKENI. This CDR3 has 14 residues. Trimming removed 0 bases from V and 5 bases from J, with 7 bases in between. For the CDR3, the DNA is TGTGCCAGCTCACCACCAACAGGGACCGGGGAGCTGTTTTTT. As protein: CASSPPTGTGELFF.

This clonotype has a count of ten or more. The V call is TRBV20-1, the J call TRBJ2-1; D remains ambiguous. Trimming shortened V by 4 bases and J by 3 bases, and 19 bases separated the two germline ends. This CDR3 region has 16 residues. Germline loops: CDR1 DFQATT, CDR2 SNEGSKA (reference sequence). The CDR3, as DNA: TGCAGTGCTACTGCTTGGAAAAGTGAGGACTACAATGAGCAGTTCTTC. It translates to CSATAWKSEDYNEQFF.

Ten or more counts support this clonotype. V gene TRBV5-1 combines with J gene TRBJ1-2; 7 bases align to TRBD1. CDR1 SGHRS and CDR2 YFSETQ come from the germline V gene. V trimming: 0 bases; J trimming: 3 bases; junction bases outside the gene matches: 5. This CDR3 region has 15 residues. CDR3 in DNA: TGCGCCAGCAGCTTGGCCCTTACAGGGGACTATGGCTACACCTTC. Translation gives CASSLALTGDYGYTF.

The chain has TRBV20-1 and TRBJ2-1; 13 bases are a match to TRBD2. The CDR3 loop spans 15 amino acids. Germline loops: CDR1 DFQATT, CDR2 SNEGSKA (reference sequence). The J segment lost 8 bases and the V segment lost 6 bases, leaving 10 bases of the junction unmatched. The CDR3 bases are TGCAGTGCCAGACCGACTAGCGGGAGGCCTTATGAGCAGTTCTTC. Translating gives CSARPTSGRPYEQFF.